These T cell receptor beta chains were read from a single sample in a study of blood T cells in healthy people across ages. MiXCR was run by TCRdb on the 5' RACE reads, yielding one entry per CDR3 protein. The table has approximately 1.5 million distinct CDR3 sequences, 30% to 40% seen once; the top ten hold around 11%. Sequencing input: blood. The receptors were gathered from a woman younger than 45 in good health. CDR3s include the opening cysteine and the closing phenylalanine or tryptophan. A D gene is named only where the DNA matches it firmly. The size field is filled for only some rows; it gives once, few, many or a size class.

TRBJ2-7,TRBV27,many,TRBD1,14,TGTGCCAGCGGGCCGACAGGGGGCTCCTACGAGCAGTACTTC,CASGPTGGSYEQYF
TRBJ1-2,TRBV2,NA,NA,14,TGTGCCAGCAGTGATTTTGCTGTCAACTATGGCTACACCTTC,CASSDFAVNYGYTF
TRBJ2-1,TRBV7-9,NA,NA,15,TGTGCCAGCAGCTTACAGGGTTTTTCGGTCAATGAGCAGTTCTTC,CASSLQGFSVNEQFF
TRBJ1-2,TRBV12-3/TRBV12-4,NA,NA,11,TGTGCCAGCAGAGGGGACCTTGGCTACACCTTC,CASRGDLGYTF
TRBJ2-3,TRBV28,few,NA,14,TGTGCCAGCAGGTCGGCGGGCACAGAAGATACGCAGTATTTT,CASRSAGTEDTQYF
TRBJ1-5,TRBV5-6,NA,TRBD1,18,TGTGCCAGCAGCACCGGGACAGGGGGTAAGGCTGGCAATCAGCCCCAGCATTTT,CASSTGTGGKAGNQPQHF
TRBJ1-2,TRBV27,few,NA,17,TGTGCCAGCAGTTCCTCCAGGGATCGATTGGCTAACTATGGCTACACCTTC,CASSSSRDRLANYGYTF
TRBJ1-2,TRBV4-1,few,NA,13,TGCGCCAGCAGCCAAGAAGCAGTGGATGGCTACACCTTC,CASSQEAVDGYTF
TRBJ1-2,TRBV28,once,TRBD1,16,TGTGCCAGCAGGCAAACAGGGGGACCGACGAGCTATGGCTACACCTTC,CASRQTGGPTSYGYTF
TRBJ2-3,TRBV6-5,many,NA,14,TGTGCCAGCAGTTACCAGTCGGGTCGGGATACGCAGTATTTT,CASSYQSGRDTQYF
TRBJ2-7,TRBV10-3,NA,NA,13,TGTGCCACCATTACCCCAGGGTGGGGCGAGCAGTACTTC,CATITPGWGEQYF
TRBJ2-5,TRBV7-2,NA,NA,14,TGTGCCAGCAGGAGGGGGGGGCCCCAGGAGACCCAGTACTTC,CASRRGGPQETQYF
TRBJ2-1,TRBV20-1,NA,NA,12,TGCAGTGCTAGAGAGTTCGAGCGTAAGCAGTTCTTC,CSAREFERKQFF
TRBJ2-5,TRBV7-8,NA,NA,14,TGTGCCAGCAGCTTAGCTAGCGGCCCGGAGACCCAGTACTTC,CASSLASGPETQYF
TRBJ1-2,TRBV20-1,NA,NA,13,TGCAGTGCTCCCCAGAGCGCTAACTATGGCTACACCTTC,CSAPQSANYGYTF
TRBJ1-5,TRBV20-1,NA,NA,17,TGCAGTGCTAGAGATGAGTCGAGGGGGACGAGGGGTCAGCCCCAGCATTTT,CSARDESRGTRGQPQHF
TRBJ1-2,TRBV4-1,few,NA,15,TGCGCCAGCAGCCAAGTAAAGGGAGGTGGCCCCGACTACACCTTC,CASSQVKGGGPDYTF
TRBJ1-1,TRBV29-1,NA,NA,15,TGCAGCGCCAAAAAGGGGGGGCAGTCAAACACTGAAGCTTTCTTT,CSAKKGGQSNTEAFF
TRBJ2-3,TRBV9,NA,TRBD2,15,TGTGCCAGCAGCATTAGCGGGGGTGTAGCAGATACGCAGTATTTT,CASSISGGVADTQYF
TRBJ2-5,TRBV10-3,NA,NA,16,TGTGCCATCAGTGAGCCTTTGGGGGTCGAGCAAGAGACCCAGTACTTC,CAISEPLGVEQETQYF
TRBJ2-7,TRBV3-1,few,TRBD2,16,TGTGCCAGCAGCCAAGGTTCAGCGGGGGCAGCCTACGAGCAGTACTTC,CASSQGSAGAAYEQYF
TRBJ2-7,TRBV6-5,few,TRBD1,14,TGTGCCAGCAGGGGTATGGACAGGGGCTACGAGCAGTACTTC,CASRGMDRGYEQYF
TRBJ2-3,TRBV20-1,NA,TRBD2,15,TGCAGTGCTAGAGACGGGGCGGGAGCGGGCGATACGCAGTATTTT,CSARDGAGAGDTQYF
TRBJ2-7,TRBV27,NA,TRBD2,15,TGTGCCAGCAGCCTCGGCAGCGGGGGACTCTACGAGCAGTACTTC,CASSLGSGGLYEQYF
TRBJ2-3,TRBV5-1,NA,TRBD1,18,TGCGCCAGCAGCTTGGCCCCGGTCAGGGGGCTTGGCACAGATACGCAGTATTTT,CASSLAPVRGLGTDTQYF
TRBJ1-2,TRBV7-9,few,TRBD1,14,TGTGCCAGCAGCCGGGGGCAGGGGGCGATGGGCTACACCTTC,CASSRGQGAMGYTF
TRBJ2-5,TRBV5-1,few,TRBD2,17,TGCGCCAGCAGCTTGGGCCTTTTACTAGCGACCCAAGAGACCCAGTACTTC,CASSLGLLLATQETQYF
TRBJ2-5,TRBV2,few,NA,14,TGTGCCTGCAGTGAGAGCTTACAGGTTGAGACCCAGTACTTC,CACSESLQVETQYF
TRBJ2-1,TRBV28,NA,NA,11,TGTGCCAGCAGTTTAGGCGGGCCAAAGTTCTTC,CASSLGGPKFF
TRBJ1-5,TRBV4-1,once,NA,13,TGCGCCAGCAGCCAAGACTGGAGTCGGCCCCAGCATTTT,CASSQDWSRPQHF
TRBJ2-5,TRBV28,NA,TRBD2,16,TGTGCCAGCAGTTTAGAACTAGCGGGAGGGCAAGAGACCCAGTGCTTC,CASSLELAGGQETQCF
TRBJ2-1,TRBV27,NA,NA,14,TGTGCCAGCAGAACGGGTAGAATGGACAATGAGCAGTTCTTC,CASRTGRMDNEQFF
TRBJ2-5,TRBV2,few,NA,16,TGTGCCAGCAGTCCTTTTAACGGGGGAACCCAAGAGACCCAGTACTTC,CASSPFNGGTQETQYF
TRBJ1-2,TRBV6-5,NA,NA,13,TGTGCCACTAAGCCCATGAAGGTGTCTGGCTACACCTTC,CATKPMKVSGYTF
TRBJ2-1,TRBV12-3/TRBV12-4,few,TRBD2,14,TGTGCCAGCAGCCCCGGTAGCGGGAACTATGAGCAGTTCTTC,CASSPGSGNYEQFF
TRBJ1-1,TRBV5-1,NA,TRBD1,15,TGCGCCAGCAGCCCCCGGACAGGGGAGAACACTGAAGCTTTCTTT,CASSPRTGENTEAFF
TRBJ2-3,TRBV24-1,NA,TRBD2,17,TGTGCCACCAGTGATATCCCGGGTAGCGGGGAACGAGATACGCAGTATTTT,CATSDIPGSGERDTQYF
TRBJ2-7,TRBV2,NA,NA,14,TGTGCCAGCAGTGTGCGGGTCTACTCCTACGAGCAGTACTTC,CASSVRVYSYEQYF
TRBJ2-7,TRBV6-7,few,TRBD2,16,TGTGCCATCCGGACCTCCAGCGGGAGATCCCCCTACGAGCAGTACTTC,CAIRTSSGRSPYEQYF
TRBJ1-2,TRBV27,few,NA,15,TGTGCCAGCACCCGGGCCCCCAATTTCTACTATGGCTACACCTTC,CASTRAPNFYYGYTF
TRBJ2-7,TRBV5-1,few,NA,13,TGCGCCAGCAGCCCTGAGGCCCTTGGCGAGCAGTACTTC,CASSPEALGEQYF